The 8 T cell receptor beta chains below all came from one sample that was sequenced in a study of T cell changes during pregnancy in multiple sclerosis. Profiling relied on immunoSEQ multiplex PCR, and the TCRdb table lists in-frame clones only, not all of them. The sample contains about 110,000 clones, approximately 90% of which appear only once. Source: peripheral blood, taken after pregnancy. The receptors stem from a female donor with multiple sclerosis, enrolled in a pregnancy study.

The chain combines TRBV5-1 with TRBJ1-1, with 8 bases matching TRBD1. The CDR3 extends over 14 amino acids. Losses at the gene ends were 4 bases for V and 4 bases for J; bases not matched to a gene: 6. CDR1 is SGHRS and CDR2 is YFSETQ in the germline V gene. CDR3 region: CASSVYRGGTEAFF. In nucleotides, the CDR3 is TGCGCCAGCAGCGTGTACAGGGGGGGCACTGAAGCTTTCTTT.

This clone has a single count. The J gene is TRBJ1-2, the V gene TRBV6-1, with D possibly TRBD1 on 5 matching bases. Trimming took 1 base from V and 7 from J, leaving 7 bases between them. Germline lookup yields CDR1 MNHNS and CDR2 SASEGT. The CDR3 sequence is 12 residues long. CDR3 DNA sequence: TGTGCCAGCAGTGAAGGGCAGGGTGGCTACACCTTC. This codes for CASSEGQGGYTF.

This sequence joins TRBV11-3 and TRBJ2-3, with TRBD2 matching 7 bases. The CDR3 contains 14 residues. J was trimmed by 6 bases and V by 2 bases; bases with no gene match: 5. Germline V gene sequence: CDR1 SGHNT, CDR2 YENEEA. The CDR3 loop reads CASSLYGGDDTQYF. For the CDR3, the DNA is TGTGCCAGCAGCTTATATGGGGGGGACGATACGCAGTATTTT.

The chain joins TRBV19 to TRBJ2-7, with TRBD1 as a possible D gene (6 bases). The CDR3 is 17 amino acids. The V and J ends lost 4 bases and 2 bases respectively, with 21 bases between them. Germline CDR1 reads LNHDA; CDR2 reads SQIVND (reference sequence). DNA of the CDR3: TGTGCCAGTAGTAGCGGAATAAAAACCGGGACAACCTACGAGCAGTACTTC. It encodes CASSSGIKTGTTYEQYF.

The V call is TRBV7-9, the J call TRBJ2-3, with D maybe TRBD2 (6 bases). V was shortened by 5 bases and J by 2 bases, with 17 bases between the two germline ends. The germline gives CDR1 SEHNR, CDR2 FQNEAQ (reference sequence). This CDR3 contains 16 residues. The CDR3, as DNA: TGTGCCAGCAGCCCCCGTTTGACGGGAGACACAGATACGCAGTATTTT. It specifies CASSPRLTGDTDTQYF.

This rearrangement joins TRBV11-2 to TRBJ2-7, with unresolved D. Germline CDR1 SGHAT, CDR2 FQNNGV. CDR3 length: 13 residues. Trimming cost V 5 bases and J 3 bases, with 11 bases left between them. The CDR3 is CASSLGEFYEQYF. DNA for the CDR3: TGTGCCAGCAGCCTCGGTGAGTTCTACGAGCAGTACTTC.

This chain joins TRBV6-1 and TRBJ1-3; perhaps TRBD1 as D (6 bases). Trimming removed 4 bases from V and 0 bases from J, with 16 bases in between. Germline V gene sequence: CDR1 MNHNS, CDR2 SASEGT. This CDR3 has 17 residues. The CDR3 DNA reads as TGTGCCAGCAGTGGCCAACCCGGGACAAGCTCTGGAAACACCATATATTTT. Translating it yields CASSGQPGTSSGNTIYF.

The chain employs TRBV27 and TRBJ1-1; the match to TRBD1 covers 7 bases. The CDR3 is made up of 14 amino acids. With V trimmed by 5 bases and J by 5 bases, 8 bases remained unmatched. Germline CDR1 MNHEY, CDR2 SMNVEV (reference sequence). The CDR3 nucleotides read TGTGCCAGCAGTGTAAGACAGGGTGGAACTGAAGCTTTCTTT. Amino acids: CASSVRQGGTEAFF.